This TCR beta chain was found in a study of T cells in Graves' hyperthyroidism and ophthalmopathy. Findings and limits, study-wide: Blood held most thyroid clonotypes expanded above 0.001 frequency. The model made its ophthalmopathy prediction, and onset followed a median approximately 7 months later.

Thyroid ultrasound and orbital computed tomography, with clinical symptoms and serum thyroxine and TRAb, informed diagnoses. The PBMCs had their origin in 8.5 to 10 ml of fresh peripheral blood. Amplification of TCR beta CDR3 regions was performed using RNA transcripts as template. During a first-round RT-PCR of the TCR CDR3, the HTBI primer set was used. TCRdb called the multiplex PCR reads again in MiXCR, with one record for every CDR3 protein. The table lists roughly 550,000 distinct CDR3 sequences, more than 15% of them singletons. About this clonotype: Its target is not known.

The material sequenced was blood. This TCR was sampled from a woman in her twenties or thirties with Graves' ophthalmopathy.

CDR3 in amino acids: CASSDSSEAFF. CDR3 in DNA: TGTGCCAGCAGTGACAGCTCTGAAGCTTTCTTT. The rearrangement joins TRBV28 to TRBJ1-1; tentative D call: TRBD1 (5 bases). V lost 5 bases and J lost 6, with 7 bases in between. This CDR3 comprises 11 residues. The germline CDR1 and CDR2 sequences are MDHEN and SYDVKM.